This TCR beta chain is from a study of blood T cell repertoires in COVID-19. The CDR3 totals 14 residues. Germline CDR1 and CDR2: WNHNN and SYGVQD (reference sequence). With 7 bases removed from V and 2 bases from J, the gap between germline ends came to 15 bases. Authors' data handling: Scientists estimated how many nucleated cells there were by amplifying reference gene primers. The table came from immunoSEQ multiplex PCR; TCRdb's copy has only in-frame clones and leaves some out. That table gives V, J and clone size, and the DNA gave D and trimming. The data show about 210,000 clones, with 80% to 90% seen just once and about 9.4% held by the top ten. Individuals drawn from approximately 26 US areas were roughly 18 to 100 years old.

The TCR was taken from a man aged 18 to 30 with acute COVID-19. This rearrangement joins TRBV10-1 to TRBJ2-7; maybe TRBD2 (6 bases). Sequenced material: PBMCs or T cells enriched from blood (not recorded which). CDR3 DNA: TGCGCCAGCACTGCTACGGGAGTAACCTACGAGCAGTACTTC. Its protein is CASTATGVTYEQYF.